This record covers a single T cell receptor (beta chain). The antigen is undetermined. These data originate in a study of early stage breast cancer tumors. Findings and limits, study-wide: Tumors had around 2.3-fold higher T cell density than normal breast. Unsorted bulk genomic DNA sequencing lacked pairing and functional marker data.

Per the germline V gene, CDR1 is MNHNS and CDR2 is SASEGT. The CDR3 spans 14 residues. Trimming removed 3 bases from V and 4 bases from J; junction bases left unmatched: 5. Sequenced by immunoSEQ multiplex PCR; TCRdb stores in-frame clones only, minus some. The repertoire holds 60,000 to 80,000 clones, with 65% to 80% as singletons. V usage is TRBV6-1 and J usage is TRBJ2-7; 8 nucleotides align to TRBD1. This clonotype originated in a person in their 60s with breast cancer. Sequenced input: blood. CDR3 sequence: CASSESGGWYEQYF. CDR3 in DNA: TGTGCCAGCAGTGAGTCAGGGGGCTGGTACGAGCAGTACTTC.